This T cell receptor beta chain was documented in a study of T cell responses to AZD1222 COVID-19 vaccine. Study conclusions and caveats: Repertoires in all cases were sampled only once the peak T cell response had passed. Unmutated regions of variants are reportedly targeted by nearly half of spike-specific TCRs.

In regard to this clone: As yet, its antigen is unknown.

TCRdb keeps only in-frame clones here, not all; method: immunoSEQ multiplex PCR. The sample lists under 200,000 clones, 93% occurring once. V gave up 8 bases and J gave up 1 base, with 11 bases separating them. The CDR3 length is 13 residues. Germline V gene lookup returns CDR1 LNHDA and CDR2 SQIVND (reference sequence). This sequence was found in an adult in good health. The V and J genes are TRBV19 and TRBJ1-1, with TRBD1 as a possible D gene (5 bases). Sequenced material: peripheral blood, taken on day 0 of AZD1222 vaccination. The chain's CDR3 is CASSLGENTEAFF. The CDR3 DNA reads TGTGCCAGTTCCTTGGGGGAGAACACTGAAGCTTTCTTT. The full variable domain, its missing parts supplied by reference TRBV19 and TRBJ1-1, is DGGITQSPKYLFRKEGQNVTLSCEQNLNHDAMYWYRQDPGQGLRLIYYSQIVNDFQKGDIAEGYSVSREKKESFPLTVTSAQKNPTAFYLCASSLGENTEAFFGQGTRLTVV.